The 21 T cell receptor beta chains given below trace back to one sample, sequenced in a study of T cells after yellow fever vaccination. TCRdb used MiXCR to reprocess the 5' RACE reads, holding one entry per CDR3 protein. Counted here are 610,000 or so distinct CDR3 sequences, about 12% occurring once; the ten biggest clones make up under 15%. The source material was PBMCs, sampled on the day of the yellow fever booster vaccination. Source of these receptors: a man aged 30 to 39 who received the YFV17D yellow fever vaccine.

V usage is TRBV10-3 and J usage is TRBJ2-5; 7 bases match TRBD2. The V and J ends lost 4 bases and 3 bases, in that order; junction bases with no gene match: 5. Germline assignment: CDR1 ENHRY and CDR2 SYGVKD. The CDR3 runs to 14 residues. The CDR3 DNA sequence: TGTGCCATCAGTGGTCGCGGGGGAAAAGAGACCCAGTACTTC. This codes for CAISGRGGKETQYF.

The genes are TRBV29-1 and TRBJ2-5; 8 nucleotides line up with TRBD2. The J segment lost 0 bases and the V segment lost 6 bases, leaving 9 bases of the junction unmatched. Germline loops: CDR1 SQVTM, CDR2 ANQGSEA. The CDR3 spans 15 residues. CDR3 in DNA: TGCAGCGTGACTAGGTGGCGGGGGGACCAAGAGACCCAGTACTTC. Translation: CSVTRWRGDQETQYF.

This rearrangement joins TRBV3-1 to TRBJ1-1; TRBD1 is a possible D gene (5 bases). Germline-derived CDR1 and CDR2 are LGHDT and YNNKEL (reference sequence). The CDR3 is made up of 15 amino acids. V was clipped by 4 bases and J by 3 bases, with 15 bases between them. The CDR3 here is CASSLSGRPYTEAFF. DNA for the CDR3: TGTGCCAGCAGCCTCTCAGGGAGGCCGTACACTGAAGCTTTCTTT. Together with reference TRBV3-1 and TRBJ1-1, the CDR3 gives the full variable domain: DTAVSQTPKYLVTQMGNDKSIKCEQNLGHDTMYWYKQDSKKFLKIMFSYNNKELIINETVPNRFSPKSPDKAHLNLHINSLELGDSAVYFCASSLSGRPYTEAFFGQGTRLTVV.

The table lists this clonotype with a few counts. The genes are TRBV5-1 and TRBJ2-7; 11 positions match TRBD1. The CDR3 has 15 amino acids. Germline V CDR1 and CDR2: SGHRS, YFSETQ. V lost 4 bases and J lost 3; bases outside the gene matches: 6. In DNA form, the CDR3 reads TGCGCCAGCAGCCCAGGGACAGGGGGAAACTACGAGCAGTACTTC. The encoded protein is CASSPGTGGNYEQYF.

This clonotype was counted only a few times. This sequence joins TRBV4-2 and TRBJ1-3; TRBD1 is a possible D gene (5 bases). The CDR3 covers 18 residues. CDR1 LGHNA and CDR2 YNFKEQ come from the germline V gene. V lost 0 bases, J lost 1 base, and 16 bases lay in between. The CDR3 coding sequence is TGTGCCAGCAGCCAAGATGGGACGGCGATCGGATCTGGAAACACCATATATTTT. Its translation: CASSQDGTAIGSGNTIYF.

This clonotype was seen only a few times. The CDR3 DNA sequence: TGTGCCAGCAGCCAAAGGGGCGGAGCTGGGGCCAACGTCCTGACTTTC. Protein product: CASSQRGGAGANVLTF. The chain combines TRBV3-1 with TRBJ2-6; possibly TRBD1 for D (5 bases). Germline V gene data show CDR1 as LGHDT and CDR2 as YNNKEL (reference sequence). Trimming left V 2 bases short and J 2 bases short, with 10 bases between. The CDR3 consists of 16 residues.

Regarding this clonotype: The junction departs from the called germline gene at one end, perhaps through a read error. The gene calls are TRBV7-6 and TRBJ2-5, with 7 positions matching TRBD2. Germline V gene sequence: CDR1 SGHVS, CDR2 FNYEAQ. This CDR3 is built from 15 residues. This chain's CDR3 is CANSLAGGNQETQYF. CDR3 nucleotides: TGTGCCAACAGCTTAGCGGGTGGGAACCAAGAGACCCAGTACTTC.

A few counts support this clonotype. The V and J genes are TRBV6-2 or TRBV6-3 and TRBJ2-4; D call uncertain. The CDR3 has 17 residues. Between the trimmed V and J ends, which lost 2 bases and 0 bases, there was a span of 14 bases. Germline lookup yields CDR1 MNHEY and CDR2 SVGEGT. The CDR3 bases are TGTGCCAGCAGTTACGTCGGTGAGGTCCTAGCCAAAAACATTCAGTACTTC. This codes for CASSYVGEVLAKNIQYF.

The chain uses TRBV5-1 and TRBJ2-5; D is possibly TRBD1 or TRBD2 (5 bases each). V lost 3 bases, J lost 6 bases, and 18 bases lay in between. Looked up from germline, CDR1 is SGHRS and CDR2 is YFSETQ. The CDR3 runs 15 residues. The chain's CDR3 is CASSSREGSRKTQYF. The CDR3 DNA follows: TGCGCCAGCAGCTCGCGCGAGGGGAGTCGAAAGACCCAGTACTTC.

The chain recombines TRBV9 with TRBJ2-3, with D unresolved. This CDR3 has 13 amino acids. Germline V lookup: CDR1 SGDLS, CDR2 YYNGEE. V lost 3 bases to trimming and J lost 4 bases, with 9 bases between them. CDR3 sequence (DNA): TGTGCCAGCAGCGCCCAAGATCCAGATACGCAGTATTTT. Amino acids: CASSAQDPDTQYF.

The table lists this clonotype with a few counts. The gene calls are TRBV4-3 and TRBJ1-5; D gene unclear. The CDR3 has 15 amino acids. Trimming cost V 0 bases and J 3 bases, with 9 bases left between them. The germline gives CDR1 LGHNA, CDR2 YSLEER. The chain's CDR3 is CASSQDLADNQPQHF. CDR3 nucleotides: TGCGCCAGCAGCCAAGACCTGGCAGACAATCAGCCCCAGCATTTT.

This chain connects TRBV5-1 to TRBJ2-2; D might be TRBD2 (6 bases). V was clipped by 4 bases and J by 4 bases, with 17 bases between them. Per germline, CDR1 SGHRS and CDR2 YFSETQ. The CDR3 sequence is 16 residues long. The CDR3 bases are TGCGCCAGCAGCCCGGCAGTCGCGGGATCCACCGGGGAGCTGTTTTTT. It codes for CASSPAVAGSTGELFF.

The J gene is TRBJ2-5, the V gene TRBV28; 7 nucleotides match TRBD1. V lost 4 bases to trimming and J lost 2 bases; unmatched junction nucleotides: 7. Germline assignment: CDR1 MDHEN and CDR2 SYDVKM. The CDR3 extends over 15 amino acids. For the CDR3, the DNA is TGTGCCAGCAGTTCCGTGGGACAGTCTCAAGAGACCCAGTACTTC. Protein: CASSSVGQSQETQYF.

This clonotype came up a few times. The CDR3 protein is CASSLGGNPRVEQYF. The CDR3 region has the DNA TGCGCCAGCAGCTTGGGGGGGAACCCGCGGGTTGAGCAGTACTTC. The chain is built from TRBV5-1 and TRBJ2-7; D may correspond to TRBD1 or TRBD2 (5 bases each). Germline CDR1 reads SGHRS; CDR2 reads YFSETQ. Trimming stripped 0 bases from V and 7 bases from J, with 17 bases between. The CDR3 sequence is 15 residues long.

This chain connects TRBV12-3 or TRBV12-4 to TRBJ2-1, with D perhaps matching TRBD2 (5 bases). The CDR3 runs 14 residues. The V end was cut by 7 bases, the J end by 0 bases, with 10 bases between. CDR3 nucleotides: TGTGCCAGCAAGGACTTTAGCTCCTACAATGAGCAGTTCTTC. Translated, it gives CASKDFSSYNEQFF.

This clonotype appeared a few times. J is TRBJ2-3 and V is TRBV5-1; D call uncertain. Germline V gene data show CDR1 as SGHRS and CDR2 as YFSETQ. Deletions cut 0 bases from V and 4 bases from J, with 6 bases between. The CDR3 consists of 13 residues. In nucleotides, the CDR3 is TGCGCCAGCAGCTTGGAAAGCCCAGATACGCAGTATTTT. Protein sequence: CASSLESPDTQYF.

This clonotype was recorded a few times. The rearrangement links TRBV7-2 to TRBJ2-5, with D perhaps matching TRBD1 (6 bases). This CDR3 is built from 15 residues. Trimming took off 1 base at V and 5 bases at J, with 14 bases between the two ends. Per the germline V gene, CDR1 is SGHTA and CDR2 is FQGNSA. Here the CDR3 DNA reads TGTGCCAGCAGCTTAGTTACAGGGCAATTGGAGACCCAGTACTTC. As protein: CASSLVTGQLETQYF.

In its sample, this clonotype was seen many times. The chain recombines TRBV7-2 with TRBJ2-7; a possible D gene is TRBD2 (5 bases). The CDR3 is 13 amino acids. V was pared by 7 bases and J by 5 bases, with 15 bases between. CDR1 is SGHTA and CDR2 is FQGNSA in the germline V gene. The CDR3 DNA sequence: TGTGCCAGCATGCTTAGAGGGAAGGACGAGCAGTACTTC. This encodes CASMLRGKDEQYF.

This clonotype was observed a few times. This chain uses TRBV9 with TRBJ2-2; D perhaps matches TRBD1 (6 bases). V lost 6 bases and J 10 bases, leaving 22 bases between the germline ends. Germline CDR1 and CDR2: SGDLS and YYNGEE. The CDR3 has 15 residues. CDR3 loop: CASIGLGAHTLELFF. The CDR3 bases are TGTGCCAGCATTGGGTTGGGGGCCCATACGTTGGAGCTGTTTTTT.

This clonotype was counted ten times or more. V is TRBV4-3 and J is TRBJ2-7; TRBD1 is a possible D gene (5 bases). Germline assignment: CDR1 LGHNA and CDR2 YSLEER. Trimming shortened V by 3 bases and J by 2 bases, and 11 bases separated the two germline ends. The CDR3 is made up of 14 amino acids. Here the CDR3 reads CASSQQTVAYEQYF. For the CDR3, the DNA is TGCGCCAGCAGCCAGCAGACAGTGGCCTACGAGCAGTACTTC.

This clonotype was found many times. DNA for the CDR3: TGTGCCAGCAGGGACGGAAACACTGAAGCTTTCTTT. Amino acid sequence: CASRDGNTEAFF. The chain is built from TRBV12-3 or TRBV12-4 and TRBJ1-1, with D hard to call. The CDR3 has 12 residues. V was trimmed by 6 bases and J by 2 bases, leaving 7 bases between them.